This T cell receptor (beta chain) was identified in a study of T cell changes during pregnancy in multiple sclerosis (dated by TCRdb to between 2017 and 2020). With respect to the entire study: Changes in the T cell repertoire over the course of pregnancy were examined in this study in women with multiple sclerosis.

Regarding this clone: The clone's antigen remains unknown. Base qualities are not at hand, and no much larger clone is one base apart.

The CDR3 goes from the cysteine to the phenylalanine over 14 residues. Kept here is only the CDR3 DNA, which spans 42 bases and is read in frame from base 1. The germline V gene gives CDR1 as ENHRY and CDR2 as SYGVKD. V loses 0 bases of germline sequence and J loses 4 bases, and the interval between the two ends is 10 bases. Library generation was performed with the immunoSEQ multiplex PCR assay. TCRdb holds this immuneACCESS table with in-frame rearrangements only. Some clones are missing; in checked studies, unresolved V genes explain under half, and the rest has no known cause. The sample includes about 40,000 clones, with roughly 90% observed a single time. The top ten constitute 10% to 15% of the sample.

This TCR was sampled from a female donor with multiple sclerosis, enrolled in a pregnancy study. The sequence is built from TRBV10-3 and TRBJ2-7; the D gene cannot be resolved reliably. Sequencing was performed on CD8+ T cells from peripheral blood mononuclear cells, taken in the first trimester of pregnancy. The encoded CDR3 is CAISESRIGYEQYF. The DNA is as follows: TGTGCCATCAGTGAGTCGAGGATTGGATACGAGCAGTACTTC.